Listed below are T cell receptor beta chains from one sample, sequenced in a study of blood T cell repertoires in COVID-19. Clones were sequenced by immunoSEQ multiplex PCR, and TCRdb holds only the in-frame ones, with some missing. Of some 120,000 clones in the sample, around two thirds were seen once. Sequenced: peripheral blood. The receptors derive from a woman in her 70s with acute or convalescent COVID-19. Both conserved end residues are part of each CDR3. The order of the fields is J gene, CDR3 length, clone size, D gene, V gene, CDR3 protein, CDR3 DNA. The D gene is left open where the match is weak. A clone size is listed for some rows: how often the clone was seen (once, few, many), or a class if it is expanded.

TRBJ1-2 | 15 | - | TRBD1 | TRBV27 | CASSRGQGSGSGYTF | TGTGCCAGCAGTAGAGGACAGGGTTCGGGAAGTGGCTACACCTTC
TRBJ1-1 | 15 | - | - | TRBV28 | CASITPRGGRTEAFF | TGTGCCAGCATCACGCCAAGGGGCGGTCGGACTGAAGCTTTCTTT
TRBJ2-3 | 15 | few | TRBD2 | TRBV6-5 | CASSYFSGSSDTQYF | TGTGCCAGCAGTTACTTTAGCGGGAGTTCAGATACGCAGTATTTT
TRBJ2-3 | 15 | once | TRBD1 | TRBV19 | CASSTQGRSTDTQYF | TGTGCCAGTAGCACACAGGGGCGTAGCACAGATACGCAGTATTTT
TRBJ2-1 | 16 | - | TRBD2 | TRBV3-1/TRBV3-2 | CASSQQLADLINEQFF | TGTGCCAGCAGCCAACAACTAGCGGACCTTATCAATGAGCAGTTCTTC
TRBJ1-2 | 13 | - | - | TRBV28 | CASSFEPPYGYTF | TGTGCCAGCAGTTTTGAGCCTCCCTATGGCTACACCTTC
TRBJ2-1 | 15 | - | - | TRBV2 | CASSDTSGSYNEQFF | TGTGCCAGCAGTGATACGAGCGGGTCCTACAATGAGCAGTTCTTC
TRBJ2-3 | 14 | - | - | TRBV7-3 | CASSSGQSFDTQYF | TGTGCCAGCAGCTCCGGACAGTCATTCGATACGCAGTATTTT
TRBJ2-2 | 12 | few | - | TRBV12-5 | CASAMGDGELFF | TGTGCTAGTGCCATGGGCGACGGGGAGCTGTTTTTT
TRBJ1-1 | 15 | - | TRBD1 | TRBV5-4 | CASSRRQGGLPEAFF | TGTGCCAGCAGCCGCAGACAGGGTGGCCTGCCTGAAGCTTTCTTT
TRBJ1-1 | 14 | once | - | TRBV29-1 | CSVRGGAMNTEAFF | TGCAGCGTTAGGGGGGGAGCGATGAACACTGAAGCTTTCTTT
TRBJ1-5 | 17 | few | TRBD1 | TRBV6-2/TRBV6-3 | CASSSNLGTGLNQPQHF | TGTGCCAGCAGCTCGAACCTCGGGACAGGCCTCAATCAGCCCCAGCATTTT
TRBJ1-5 | 13 | - | TRBD1 | TRBV10-1 | CASSERQGQPQHF | TGCGCCAGCAGTGAGCGACAGGGCCAGCCCCAGCATTTT
TRBJ2-3 | 16 | - | TRBD2 | TRBV5-6 | CASSNGLAGVADTQYF | TGTGCCAGCAGCAACGGACTAGCGGGAGTGGCAGATACGCAGTATTTT
TRBJ1-6 | 16 | - | - | TRBV7-2 | CASSRRLSSYNSPLHF | TGTGCCAGCAGCCGCAGGTTGAGCTCCTATAATTCACCCCTCCACTTT
TRBJ2-1 | 14 | - | TRBD1 | TRBV2 | CASNGQGARNEQFF | TGTGCCAGCAATGGACAGGGGGCGAGGAATGAGCAGTTCTTC
TRBJ1-1 | 11 | - | - | TRBV12-3/TRBV12-4 | CASSIGTEAFF | TGTGCCAGCAGTATCGGCACTGAAGCTTTCTTT
TRBJ1-1 | 14 | once | - | TRBV28 | CASSSPVVDTEAFF | TGTGCCAGCAGTTCCCCGGTGGTTGACACTGAAGCTTTCTTT
TRBJ2-7 | 14 | - | - | TRBV5-6 | CASSLSGRIYEQYF | TGTGCCAGCAGCTTGTCTGGCAGAATCTACGAGCAGTACTTC
TRBJ2-5 | 15 | - | - | TRBV18 | CASSPGGQIQETQYF | TGTGCCAGCTCACCTGGCGGACAGATACAAGAGACCCAGTACTTC
TRBJ1-5 | 14 | - | - | TRBV3-1/TRBV3-2 | CASSQAGAWRPQHF | TGTGCCAGCAGCCAAGCAGGGGCCTGGAGGCCCCAGCATTTT
TRBJ2-5 | 14 | few | TRBD2 | TRBV11-2 | CASSLGLAGGPQYF | TGTGCCAGCAGCTTGGGACTAGCGGGGGGGCCCCAGTACTTC
TRBJ1-5 | 14 | medium-sized | TRBD1 | TRBV24-1 | CATSTGGDNQPQHF | TGTGCCACCAGTACAGGGGGTGACAATCAGCCCCAGCATTTT
TRBJ1-2 | 13 | few | - | TRBV28 | CASSPWATVGYTF | TGTGCCAGCAGCCCGTGGGCTACGGTTGGCTACACCTTC
TRBJ1-4 | 15 | - | TRBD1 | TRBV19 | CASSVTFTGGEKLFF | TGTGCCAGTAGCGTTACGTTCACAGGGGGTGAAAAACTGTTTTTT
TRBJ1-3 | 11 | few | - | TRBV6-5 | CASTLGNTIYF | TGTGCCAGCACGTTAGGAAACACCATATATTTT
TRBJ1-5 | 14 | few | - | TRBV7-8 | CASSFSGDNQPQHF | TGTGCCAGCAGCTTTTCAGGGGACAATCAGCCCCAGCATTTT